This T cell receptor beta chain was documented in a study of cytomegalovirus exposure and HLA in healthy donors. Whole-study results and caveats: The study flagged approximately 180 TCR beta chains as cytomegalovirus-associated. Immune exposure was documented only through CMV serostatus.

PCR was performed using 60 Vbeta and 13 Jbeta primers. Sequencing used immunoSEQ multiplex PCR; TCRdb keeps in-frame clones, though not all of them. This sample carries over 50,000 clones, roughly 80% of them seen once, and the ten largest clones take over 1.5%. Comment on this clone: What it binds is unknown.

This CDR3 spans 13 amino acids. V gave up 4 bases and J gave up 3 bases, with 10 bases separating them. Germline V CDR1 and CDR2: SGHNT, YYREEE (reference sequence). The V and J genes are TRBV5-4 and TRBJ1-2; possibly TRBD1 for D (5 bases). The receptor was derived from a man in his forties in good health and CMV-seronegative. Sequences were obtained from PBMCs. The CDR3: CASSPPGDYGYTF. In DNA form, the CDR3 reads TGTGCCAGCAGCCCCCCGGGGGACTATGGCTACACCTTC.